One sample yielded the 15 T cell receptor beta chains listed below, sequenced in a study of OX40 agonist ivuxolimab in advanced cancers. Here immunoSEQ multiplex PCR was the method, and the copy in TCRdb shows in-frame clones only, minus some. This sample has more than 7,000 clones; around 70% occur once, and the top ten carry 25%. Sequenced here: CD4+ or CD8+ T cells sorted from blood, sampled in a trial of the OX40 agonist ivuxolimab. These receptors all stem from an adult with an advanced solid tumor such as melanoma, head and neck, liver or kidney cancer.

The J gene is TRBJ1-1, the V gene TRBV19; D uncertain. Per germline, CDR1 LNHDA and CDR2 SQIVND (reference sequence). The CDR3 runs to 11 residues. V was cut by 9 bases and J by 1 base, with 6 bases left in between. The CDR3 sequence is CASRRNTEAFF. Written as DNA, the CDR3 is TGTGCCAGCCGCAGGAACACTGAAGCTTTCTTT. Complete variable domain (other parts from reference TRBV19 and TRBJ1-1): DGGITQSPKYLFRKEGQNVTLSCEQNLNHDAMYWYRQDPGQGLRLIYYSQIVNDFQKGDIAEGYSVSREKKESFPLTVTSAQKNPTAFYLCASRRNTEAFFGQGTRLTVV.

This clone is large (0.1 to 1%) within its sample. V gene TRBV7-3 combines with J gene TRBJ2-3, with 11 bases identical to TRBD2. Trimming cost V 4 bases and J 7 bases; bases outside gene matches: 10. Germline CDR1 reads SGHTA; CDR2 reads FQGTGA. CDR3 size: 16 residues. The CDR3 nucleotides are TGTGCCAGCAGCTCAGGGCCTAGCGGGGGGTCCTATACGCAGTATTTT. As protein: CASSSGPSGGSYTQYF.

This rearrangement joins TRBV30 to TRBJ2-1; D is unresolved. The CDR3 loop spans 11 amino acids. Trimming shortened V by 2 bases and J by 6 bases, and 5 bases separated the two germline ends. In germline, CDR1 is GTSNPN, CDR2 SVGIG (reference sequence). CDR3: CAWSKGNEQFF. The CDR3 DNA follows: TGTGCCTGGAGTAAAGGCAATGAGCAGTTCTTC.

This clone was seen a handful of times. The chain combines TRBV7-6 with TRBJ2-5; D remains unclear. CDR3 length: 12 amino acids. From germline, CDR1 is SGHVS and CDR2 FNYEAQ. V shed 5 bases and J shed 5 bases, with 9 bases lying between them. CDR3 sequence: CASSLDGETQYF. DNA for the CDR3: TGTGCCAGCAGCCTGGATGGGGAGACCCAGTACTTC. The variable domain in full, with the rest retrieved from reference TRBV7-6 and TRBJ2-5, is GAGVSQSPRYKVTKRGQDVALRCDPISGHVSLYWYRQALGQGPEFLTYFNYEAQQDKSGLPNDRFSAERPEGSISTLTIQRTEQRDSAMYRCASSLDGETQYFGPGTRLLVL.

This clone was recorded a few times. CDR3 protein: CASSEGTGWRYETEAFF. CDR3 nucleotide sequence: TGTGCCAGCAGTGAAGGAACAGGGTGGCGATATGAGACTGAAGCTTTCTTT. The chain uses TRBV6-1 and TRBJ1-1; D might be TRBD1 (6 bases). CDR3 size: 17 residues. Germline V CDR1 and CDR2: MNHNS, SASEGT. Between the trimmed V and J ends, which lost 1 base and 5 bases, there was a span of 20 bases.

The chain couples TRBV13 to TRBJ1-1, with TRBD1 as a possible D gene (6 bases). There are 14 residues in the CDR3. V was clipped by 5 bases and J by 4 bases, with 14 bases between them. Germline CDR1 reads PRHDT; CDR2 reads FYEKMQ (reference sequence). The chain's CDR3 is CASSAQGVGTEAFF. The CDR3 coding sequence is TGTGCCAGCAGCGCACAGGGAGTCGGCACTGAAGCTTTCTTT. Looking up the rest from reference TRBV13 and TRBJ1-1 gives the full variable domain: AAGVIQSPRHLIKEKRETATLKCYPIPRHDTVYWYQQGPGQDPQFLISFYEKMQSDKGSIPDRFSAQQFSDYHSELNMSSLELGDSALYFCASSAQGVGTEAFFGQGTRLTVV.

This clone was detected a few times. The rearrangement links TRBV5-1 to TRBJ2-1; D is unclear. The germline gives CDR1 SGHRS, CDR2 YFSETQ. The CDR3 is 13 amino acids. Between the trimmed V and J ends, which lost 4 bases and 7 bases, there was a span of 12 bases. The CDR3 loop reads CASSTNPRNEQFF. For the CDR3, the DNA is TGCGCCAGCAGCACCAACCCTAGGAATGAGCAGTTCTTC.

This clone was recorded a few times. The chain recombines TRBV10-3 with TRBJ2-1; 9 bases are a match to TRBD2. CDR1 is ENHRY, CDR2 SYGVKD, per germline. The CDR3 runs to 14 residues. V shed 7 bases, J shed 7 bases, and the junction held 8 bases outside the gene matches. The CDR3 protein is CAIKGASGKNEQFF. CDR3 in DNA: TGTGCCATCAAGGGGGCTAGCGGGAAGAATGAGCAGTTCTTC.

The CDR3: CASSIGTTNYGYTF. CDR3 DNA: TGTGCCAGTAGTATAGGTACCACTAACTATGGCTACACCTTC. This chain joins TRBV19 and TRBJ1-2; no reliable D call. The CDR3 is 14 residues long. Per the germline V gene, CDR1 is LNHDA and CDR2 is SQIVND (reference sequence). Trimming shortened V by 1 base and J by 0 bases, and 6 bases separated the two germline ends.

This clone came up a few times. CDR3 sequence (DNA): TGTGCCAGCAGCGCCGGACTAGCCCTACCCTACGAGCAGTACTTC. Its translation is CASSAGLALPYEQYF. The chain links TRBV28 to TRBJ2-7, with 8 nucleotides matching TRBD2. The CDR3 is 15 amino acids. The V and J ends lost 6 bases and 2 bases, in that order; junction bases with no gene match: 9. Germline V gene data show CDR1 as MDHEN and CDR2 as SYDVKM.

V and J are TRBV11-2 and TRBJ2-2; maybe TRBD2 (6 bases). Germline loops: CDR1 SGHAT, CDR2 FQNNGV. V shed 4 bases and J shed 6 bases, with 18 bases lying between them. The CDR3 spans 16 residues. The CDR3 DNA reads TGTGCCAGCAGCTCACGGGGACTCCCGAGGTCCGGGGAGCTGTTTTTT. Protein product: CASSSRGLPRSGELFF.

This chain joins TRBV9 and TRBJ1-5, with D possibly matching TRBD1 (5 bases). Looked up from germline, CDR1 is SGDLS and CDR2 is YYNGEE. The germline V and J ends were trimmed by 0 bases and 2 bases, with 6 bases remaining between them. The CDR3 extends over 14 amino acids. The CDR3 sequence is CASSVEGGNQPQHF. In nucleotides, the CDR3 is TGTGCCAGCAGCGTAGAAGGGGGCAATCAGCCCCAGCATTTT.

This clone is a singleton in its sample. This chain connects TRBV7-9 to TRBJ1-2; no clear D. The V gene lost 1 base and the J gene lost 10 bases, with 7 bases spanning the gap. In germline, CDR1 is SEHNR, CDR2 FQNEAQ (reference sequence). The CDR3 is 11 amino acids. CDR3 in amino acids: CASSLVADYTF. DNA of the CDR3: TGTGCCAGCAGCTTAGTGGCAGACTACACCTTC.

This clone was observed a single time. The rearrangement uses TRBV7-9 and TRBJ1-2; weak D call: TRBD1 (6 bases). The CDR3 extends over 14 amino acids. Germline V gene sequence: CDR1 SEHNR, CDR2 FQNEAQ (reference sequence). The germline V and J ends were trimmed by 8 bases and 1 base, with 14 bases remaining between them. The CDR3 DNA sequence: TGTGCCAGCTTAACGGGCAGGGGTAACTATGGCTACACCTTC. Translating gives CASLTGRGNYGYTF.

The CDR3: CATSREEADGYTF. CDR3 bases: TGTGCCACCAGCAGAGAAGAGGCAGATGGCTACACCTTC. The gene calls are TRBV15 and TRBJ1-2; no reliable D call. The V gene lost 0 bases and the J gene lost 6 bases, with 8 bases spanning the gap. This CDR3 comprises 13 residues. Germline V CDR1 and CDR2: LNHNV, YYDKDF (reference sequence).